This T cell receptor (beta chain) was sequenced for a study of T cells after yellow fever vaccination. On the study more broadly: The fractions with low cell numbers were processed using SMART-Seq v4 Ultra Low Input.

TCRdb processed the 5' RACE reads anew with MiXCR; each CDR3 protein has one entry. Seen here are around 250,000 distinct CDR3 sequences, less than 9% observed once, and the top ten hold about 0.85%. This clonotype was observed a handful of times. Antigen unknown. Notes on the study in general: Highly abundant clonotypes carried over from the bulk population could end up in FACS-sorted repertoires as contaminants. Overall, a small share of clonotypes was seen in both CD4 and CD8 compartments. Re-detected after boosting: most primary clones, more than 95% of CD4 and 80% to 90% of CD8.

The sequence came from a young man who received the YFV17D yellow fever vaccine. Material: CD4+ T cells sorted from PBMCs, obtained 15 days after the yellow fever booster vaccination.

In DNA, the CDR3 is TGTGCCAGCAGTCCAGGACGGTACAATGAGCAGTTCTTC. As protein: CASSPGRYNEQFF. The genes are TRBV7-2 and TRBJ2-1; D is undetermined. This CDR3 contains 13 residues. Trimming cost V 6 bases and J 4 bases, with 10 bases left between them. The germline CDR1 and CDR2 sequences are SGHTA and FQGNSA.